One TCR beta chain is described in this entry. This sample was included in a study of beta chain features in type 1 diabetes. This CDR3 contains 14 residues. Germline CDR1 and CDR2: LGHNA and YSLEER. V was pared by 1 base and J by 6 bases, with 11 bases between. Isolated RNA was reverse transcribed in full, so expressed TCRB transcripts were sequenced. TCRdb keeps only in-frame clones here, not all; method: immunoSEQ multiplex PCR. Seen here are about 900,000 clones, roughly 15% observed once, and the top ten hold about 0.025%. The sample consisted of naive CD4+ T cells from blood. This chain uses TRBV4-3 with TRBJ2-3; maybe TRBD2 (5 bases). The sequence derives from a woman aged 18-29 years in good health. The CDR3 sequence: CASSQVLAVDTQYF. CDR3 bases: TGCGCCAGCAGCCAAGTGCTAGCCGTCGATACGCAGTATTTT.